Shown below are 23 T cell receptor beta chains from a single sample sequenced in a study of metastatic and nonmetastatic thyroid tumors. Patients had received no treatment of any kind before thyroid surgery. Via MiXCR, TCRdb re-called the PCR reads. The repertoire includes about 16,000 clones, 27% of them detected once, and approximately 15% sits in the top ten. The specimen sequenced was adjacent normal tissue. These receptors all stem from a female donor with papillary thyroid cancer or a benign thyroid nodule (not recorded which). Some clones in this sample may be carry-over from other donors' samples.

V is TRBV11-2 and J is TRBJ2-1; maybe TRBD1 (5 bases). V lost 5 bases to trimming and J lost 4 bases, with 18 bases between them. CDR1 is SGHAT and CDR2 is FQNNGV in the germline V gene. The length of the CDR3 is 16 residues. This chain's CDR3 is CASSPREGVLYNEQFF. In nucleotides, the CDR3 is TGTGCCAGCAGCCCGAGAGAAGGGGTCCTTTACAATGAGCAGTTCTTC.

The chain links TRBV5-1 to TRBJ2-2; 7 nucleotides agree with TRBD2. V was pared by 4 bases and J by 1 base, with 4 bases of the junction left unmatched. The CDR3 has 15 amino acids. CDR1 and CDR2 from the germline V gene are SGHRS and YFSETQ. CDR3 sequence: CASSHLAENTGELFF. The CDR3 nucleotides are TGCGCCAGCAGCCATCTAGCGGAGAACACCGGGGAGCTGTTTTTT.

This clone appeared a few times. CDR3 amino acids: CSALSTSHLNEQFF. The CDR3 bases are TGCAGTGCTCTTTCGACTAGTCACCTAAATGAGCAGTTCTTC. The genes are TRBV20-1 and TRBJ2-1, with D perhaps matching TRBD2 (6 bases). Germline CDR1 and CDR2: DFQATT and SNEGSKA (reference sequence). The germline V and J ends were trimmed by 5 bases and 7 bases, with 18 bases remaining between them. The CDR3 is 14 residues long.

The chain employs TRBV6-1 and TRBJ1-1, with D perhaps TRBD1 (6 bases). This CDR3 spans 13 amino acids. V gave up 5 bases and J gave up 1 base, with 8 bases separating them. Germline CDR1 is MNHNS and CDR2 is SASEGT. The CDR3 reads CASSMDRNTEAFF. The CDR3 DNA is TGTGCCAGCAGTATGGACAGGAACACTGAAGCTTTCTTT.

This chain joins TRBV30 and TRBJ2-7, with 7 nucleotides matching TRBD2. J gave up 7 bases and V 4 bases, and 7 bases lay outside the gene matches. CDR3 length: 12 residues. Germline loops: CDR1 GTSNPN, CDR2 SVGIG (reference sequence). The DNA for the CDR3 is TGTGCCTGGATGTCGGGAGGACGAGAGCAGTACTTC. Amino acids: CAWMSGGREQYF.

This clone occurred a few times. V gene TRBV6-5 combines with J gene TRBJ1-1; D is ambiguous. The CDR3 is 13 amino acids. Trimming cost V 0 bases and J 5 bases, with 7 bases left between them. Per the germline V gene, CDR1 is MNHEY and CDR2 is SVGAGI. CDR3 DNA sequence: TGTGCCAGCAGTTACTCCATAGAGACTGAAGCTTTCTTT. This translates into CASSYSIETEAFF.

The chain is built from TRBV6-1 and TRBJ1-1, with TRBD1 matching over 9 bases. Germline V gene lookup returns CDR1 MNHNS and CDR2 SASEGT. The CDR3 length is 15 residues. Trimming took 5 bases from V and 1 from J; bases not matched to a gene: 5. CDR3 sequence: CASSLNRGRNTEAFF. In nucleotides, the CDR3 is TGTGCCAGCAGTTTGAACAGGGGGCGGAACACTGAAGCTTTCTTT.

The chain employs TRBV30 and TRBJ2-7; the match to TRBD1 covers 7 bases. The CDR3 contains 14 residues. Trimming at V came to 3 bases and at J to 3 bases, leaving 8 bases not matched to a gene. Germline V gene sequence: CDR1 GTSNPN, CDR2 SVGIG (reference sequence). The CDR3 loop is CAWSSLGGVYEQYF. The CDR3 DNA is TGTGCCTGGAGCAGTTTAGGGGGCGTCTACGAGCAGTACTTC.

This chain joins TRBV6-2 or TRBV6-3 and TRBJ1-6; D remains ambiguous. Germline loops: CDR1 MNHEY, CDR2 SVGEGT. Trimming took 4 bases from V and 6 from J, leaving 7 bases between them. CDR3 length: 13 residues. The CDR3 is CASSWASNSPLHF. The CDR3 DNA sequence: TGTGCCAGCAGTTGGGCTTCTAATTCACCCCTCCACTTT.

This chain connects TRBV19 to TRBJ2-1; tentatively, D is TRBD2 (5 bases). The CDR3 sequence is 15 residues long. With 6 bases removed from V and 0 bases from J, the gap between germline ends came to 12 bases. Looked up from germline, CDR1 is LNHDA and CDR2 is SQIVND (reference sequence). Here the CDR3 DNA reads TGTGCCAGTAGAACGGACTCCAGCTCCTACAATGAGCAGTTCTTC. Translating gives CASRTDSSSYNEQFF. Variable domain in full (rest from reference TRBV19 and TRBJ2-1): DGGITQSPKYLFRKEGQNVTLSCEQNLNHDAMYWYRQDPGQGLRLIYYSQIVNDFQKGDIAEGYSVSREKKESFPLTVTSAQKNPTAFYLCASRTDSSSYNEQFFGPGTRLTVL.

This clone was picked up a small number of times. This rearrangement joins TRBV20-1 to TRBJ2-1; D is uncertain. Germline loops: CDR1 DFQATT, CDR2 SNEGSKA (reference sequence). V lost 3 bases, J lost 0 bases, and 12 bases lay in between. The CDR3 covers 15 residues. This CDR3 is CSARSAPSSYNEQFF. The CDR3 DNA reads TGCAGTGCTAGGAGCGCACCGAGCTCCTACAATGAGCAGTTCTTC.

This clone was detected only a few times. V is TRBV5-6 and J is TRBJ1-2; 7 bases map to TRBD1. J was trimmed by 5 bases and V by 0 bases; bases with no gene match: 10. The V gene's germline CDR1 is SGHDT and CDR2 YYEEEE. The CDR3 has 16 amino acids. The CDR3 DNA reads as TGTGCCAGCAGCTTGGGAGCAACAGGGGAGGTATATGGCTACACCTTC. Its protein product is CASSLGATGEVYGYTF.

This clone was counted only a few times. This chain uses TRBV6-2 or TRBV6-3 with TRBJ2-2; D gene ambiguous. V shed 2 bases and J shed 3 bases, with 7 bases lying between them. Germline V gene sequence: CDR1 MNHEY, CDR2 SVGEGT. CDR3 length equals 14 residues. CDR3 sequence (DNA): TGTGCCAGCAGTTACACCACAGACACCGGGGAGCTGTTTTTT. Protein: CASSYTTDTGELFF.

This clone was found a few times. CDR3 sequence reads: CASTGLTNEQFF. Here the CDR3 DNA reads TGTGCCAGCACCGGGCTAACCAATGAGCAGTTCTTC. The chain employs TRBV28 and TRBJ2-1; D not certain. The CDR3 is 12 amino acids. V dropped 7 bases and J dropped 6 bases, with 10 bases sitting between them. Germline loops: CDR1 MDHEN, CDR2 SYDVKM.

The chain uses TRBV28 and TRBJ2-1; TRBD2 agrees at 7 bases. V was clipped by 7 bases and J by 0 bases; unmatched bases: 3. Germline CDR1 MDHEN, CDR2 SYDVKM. This CDR3 comprises 14 residues. The CDR3 nucleotides read TGTGCCAGCATCGGGGGGAGCTCCTACAATGAGCAGTTCTTC. This encodes CASIGGSSYNEQFF.

The chain joins TRBV27 to TRBJ1-3; the D is unclear. The CDR3 spans 19 residues. Germline V lookup: CDR1 MNHEY, CDR2 SMNVEV (reference sequence). Deletions cut 0 bases from V and 5 bases from J, with 23 bases between. CDR3 loop: CASSLSFVSLGSERNTIYF. Here the CDR3 DNA reads TGTGCCAGCAGTTTATCTTTCGTTTCGTTGGGGAGTGAGCGAAACACCATATATTTT.

This clone was recorded at least ten times. The V and J genes are TRBV27 and TRBJ2-1; D is unresolved. Germline values: CDR1 MNHEY, CDR2 SMNVEV (reference sequence). CDR3 length: 13 amino acids. V lost 5 bases and J lost 4, with 9 bases in between. CDR3 region: CASSALEYNEQFF. CDR3 in DNA: TGTGCCAGCAGTGCGCTAGAGTACAATGAGCAGTTCTTC.

This clone was counted once. The rearrangement joins TRBV5-5 to TRBJ2-7; TRBD2 matches 10 bases. Germline V gives CDR1 SGHKS, CDR2 YYEKEE (reference sequence). There are 16 residues in the CDR3. The J segment lost 4 bases and the V segment lost 0 bases, leaving 7 bases of the junction unmatched. The CDR3 DNA follows: TGTGCCAGCAGCTTGGCCGGGACTAGCGTGGGATACGAGCAGTACTTC. Amino acid sequence: CASSLAGTSVGYEQYF.

This clone has only one observation. V is TRBV5-1 and J is TRBJ1-4; 10 nucleotides agree with TRBD1. Germline loops: CDR1 SGHRS, CDR2 YFSETQ. This CDR3 comprises 15 residues. V lost 7 bases and J lost 7; bases outside the gene matches: 10. CDR3 in DNA: TGCGCCAGCGGACCAGGGACAGGGGAGGTTGAAAAACTGTTTTTT. Residues: CASGPGTGEVEKLFF.

This clone has only a few counts. The genes are TRBV6-5 and TRBJ2-1; D not certain. Germline loops: CDR1 MNHEY, CDR2 SVGAGI. This CDR3 region has 14 residues. V lost 2 bases and J 2 bases, leaving 7 bases between the germline ends. CDR3 nucleotide sequence: TGTGCCAGCAGTTACAACGGAGCCTACAATGAGCAGTTCTTC. Protein: CASSYNGAYNEQFF.

The CDR3 DNA sequence: TGTGCCAGTAGTACGGGGATCCAAGAGACCCAGTACTTC. Protein product: CASSTGIQETQYF. V and J are TRBV19 and TRBJ2-5, with D perhaps TRBD2 (5 bases). CDR1 is LNHDA, CDR2 SQIVND, per germline (reference sequence). V lost 4 bases to trimming and J lost 1 base, with 7 bases between them. The CDR3 is made up of 13 amino acids.

The V and J genes are TRBV7-8 and TRBJ1-3; D gene unclear. The V gene lost 3 bases and the J gene lost 0 bases, with 9 bases spanning the gap. Germline values: CDR1 SGHVS, CDR2 FQNEAQ. This CDR3 spans 15 amino acids. CDR3 sequence reads: CASSFRPGSGNTIYF. The CDR3, as DNA: TGTGCCAGCAGCTTCCGTCCTGGCTCTGGAAACACCATATATTTT.

This chain uses TRBV15 with TRBJ2-3; the D is unclear. CDR1 LNHNV and CDR2 YYDKDF come from the germline V gene (reference sequence). This CDR3 has 15 residues. Trimming removed 0 bases from V and 1 base from J, with 8 bases in between. CDR3 in amino acids: CATSRDYQGTDTQYF. The CDR3 bases are TGTGCCACCAGCAGAGATTATCAGGGCACAGATACGCAGTATTTT.